The rows below give T cell receptor beta chains drawn from one sample of a study of cytomegalovirus exposure and HLA in healthy donors. Clones were read by immunoSEQ multiplex PCR, and TCRdb kept only the in-frame ones, dropping some. The data hold some 160,000 clones, with around 72% observed a single time. What was sequenced was PBMCs. Source of these receptors: a middle-aged woman in good health and CMV-seropositive. CDR3s include the opening cysteine and the closing phenylalanine or tryptophan. The order of the fields is V gene, D gene, CDR3 protein. The D gene is left open where the match is weak.

TRBV6-5 - CASSYSIFRSNTEAFF
TRBV11-1 - CASSPDSGNQPQHF
TRBV5-6 TRBD1 CASSPGTAAREQYF
TRBV7-8 - CASSPGLGQPQHF
TRBV5-1 TRBD1 CASSWGTGGGTEAFF
TRBV5-1 - CASSSQGPQETQYF
TRBV9 TRBD2 CASSSGSSGNNEQFF
TRBV5-6 - CASSLGGEETQYF
TRBV9 - CASSVADGDYGYTF
TRBV10-3 - CAISEGRVENTIYF
TRBV6-6 TRBD2 CASSKWTSGGSNEQFF
TRBV5-1 TRBD1 CASSTQGQGQHTEAFF
TRBV4-2 - CASSLMGLDTEAFF
TRBV19 TRBD1 CASTRQGLNTEAFF
TRBV6-5 - CASRPPGVNTGELFF
TRBV14 TRBD2 CASSLMSGGAYEQYF
TRBV6-1 TRBD1 CASRTQTGGDYGYTF
TRBV30 - CAWIIRGSGNTIYF
TRBV7-9 TRBD1 CASSSRQGESKLFF
TRBV2 TRBD1 CASCDRGSNEKLFF
TRBV6-5 - CASSQTGLGYTF
TRBV7-9 - CSSSFEIYGYTF
TRBV10-1 - CASSESSRGSAFF
TRBV19 - CASSIDRPGEQYF
TRBV30 - CAWSLNLASNYGYTF
TRBV5-6 TRBD2 CASSLAGGDTQYF
TRBV27 - CASSRGAGQYGYTF
TRBV6-1 - CASSEAGGLRAHYGYTF
TRBV7-2 - CASSQGQRNTEAFF
TRBV6-1 - CASSEGSGGTETQYF
TRBV29-1 - CSAGHGLNTIYF
TRBV5-4 - CASKAAGTDTQYF
TRBV2 - CASSDGGNNEQFF
TRBV11-2 TRBD1 CASSQTGGNAFF
TRBV28 - CASSFLNTEAFF
TRBV7-3 - CASSLIGGREAFF
TRBV7-2 - CASSTRTRSSYNEQFF